This T cell receptor (beta chain) was captured by sequencing in a study of metastatic and nonmetastatic thyroid tumors. Turning to the study itself: The authors compared repertoires across blood and tumor or nodule tissue from malignant and benign thyroid patients. Study-wide results and caveats: Benign nodules were reported to have significantly lower TCR beta diversity than malignant thyroid tumors, in blood and tumor.

This clone was counted at least ten times. Its antigen is not known. Germline V CDR1 and CDR2: MGHDK, SYGVNS. V was shortened by 2 bases and J by 5 bases, with 12 bases between the two germline ends. This CDR3 contains 14 residues. As processed by the authors: A classifier for distant metastasis in papillary thyroid cancer was constructed using CDR3 differences observed across clinicopathological groups. TCRdb re-clonotyped the PCR reads via MiXCR. TCRdb's processing, not the authors' own work, is the source of the V and J calls. The table has over 25,000 clones, about 10% seen once. Every patient underwent thyroid surgery untreated.

J is TRBJ2-5 and V is TRBV25-1; perhaps TRBD2 as D (7 bases). The sequence derives from a female donor with papillary thyroid cancer or a benign thyroid nodule (not recorded which). Some clones in this sample may be carry-over from other donors' samples. The specimen sequenced was blood. The CDR3 region is CASSEEGGPETQYF. DNA for the CDR3: TGTGCCAGCAGTGAAGAGGGGGGGCCTGAGACCCAGTACTTC.